This note documents a single T cell receptor (beta chain) sequence. The antigen it recognizes is unknown. No clone much larger than this one lies a single base away; base qualities are absent. This specimen comes from a study of cytomegalovirus exposure and HLA in healthy donors (dated by TCRdb to about 2017). A note on the overall study: According to an earlier analysis of several hundred of the donors, 150 million to 200 million T cells yielded some 120 million unique TCR beta sequences and about 280 Gb of sequence data. A later analysis re-analyzed previously published TCR beta repertoires from roughly 690 donors and added high-resolution HLA genotyping to study TCR occurrence patterns. Among the roughly 410 genotyped donors, approximately 81% belonged to the genetic ancestry cluster associated with self-reported Caucasian donors. To predict cytomegalovirus infection status, the study brought together high-throughput TCR immunosequencing, statistical association of individual TCRs with disease status, and machine learning. All discovery cohort repertoires had been generated using a single sequencing platform. In addition to the first cohort of 666 subjects, a separate validation cohort of some 120 different subjects was used. The number of typed donors differed by locus: about 620-630 for A, B, C, DRB1 and DQB1; some 540 for DQA1; some 590 for DPA1; and about 470 for DPB1. Rather than drawing on any new phenotypic data, the later analysis identified candidate immune exposures from TCR beta sequences and the way those sequences occurred across donors. Donor age, sex, ethnicity and CMV serostatus were compiled together with the repertoire data. The study was designed to test whether signatures of past pathogen exposure could be identified by cataloging public T cell receptors. Because of strong linkage in the cohort, roughly 5 DR-DQ haplotypes were treated as single units for association and clustering. Genome-wide SNP genotypes for about 65% of the 666 donors were used in a later genetic analysis, which treated that subset as a discovery cohort. Class I and class II HLA loci were covered by the typing at four-digit resolution. Around 320 gigabases of sequencing data and approximately 85 million unique TCR sequences were included in an early release covering 550 to 650 HLA-typed donors. The study profiled the T cell repertoires of around 700 subjects by immunosequencing and related them to cytomegalovirus serostatus. Among almost 400 genotyped donors of the cohort, an average of roughly 240,000 unique TCR beta nucleotide sequences were sequenced per donor, around 20% of them non-productive. In an earlier analysis of more than 550 of the donors, high-throughput TCR beta sequencing was used to judge whether each TCR beta V gene segment behaved as functional or pseudogenic. The research as a whole found: Correlated functional status among segregating V segments might be attributable to linkage disequilibrium, but an unknown experimental factor could not be ruled out. An earlier analysis of around 600 of the donors showed that most TCR beta V segments appeared in productive rearrangements either about 87% or about 30% of the time, which broadly matched IMGT annotations. A further reported finding was that TCR beta sequences accurately predicted the HLA-A and HLA-B alleles for most subjects in the first cohort. In a later genetic analysis, fewer N-insertions in productive TCRs were reported among donors in an Asian-associated ancestry cluster than the approximately 670-donor mean. Because the 87-base-pair reads could not distinguish some IMGT-functional V segments, including TRBV6-2 and TRBV6-3, those segments were excluded. A later analysis found that most CMV-associated TCR beta chains appeared HLA-restricted, with HLA associations seemingly driven largely by CMV exposure. CMV serostatus was the only immune exposure information available for the cohort. A later analysis reported that several top co-occurrence clusters appeared linked to parvovirus B19, influenza, CMV and Epstein-Barr virus. A few of the identified cytomegalovirus-associated TCR beta chains were confirmed in vitro to be specific for cytomegalovirus antigens. In a later analysis, the rate of TCR association differed among HLA loci, with DRB1 alleles having the most associated TCRs and HLA-C alleles having the fewest. In this cohort, only TCR beta chains were sequenced, and detectable features were limited by the absence of alpha or paired-chain data. Sequencing depth was assumed to be roughly uniform across donors in the presence/absence analyses, though that assumption may not hold. Specific HLA alleles were associated with about 17,000 TCR beta sequences at a false discovery rate of 0.05 in a later analysis. V-gene and J-gene trimming of TCR beta chains was associated with a missense DCLRE1C variant in a later genetic analysis, and the association was replicated in an independent cohort. The classifier was reported to diagnose cytomegalovirus status with high specificity and sensitivity in both the original and validation cohorts. Because HLA typing was unavailable for some donors at each locus, only the typed subset was used in association tests. The study gave a list of 150 to 200 TCR beta chains associated with cytomegalovirus. When HLA alleles, especially DR and DQ, strongly co-occurred, attributing TCR associations to individual alleles was difficult. A group of highly shared sequence variants was considered likely to be a technical artifact of the sequencing pipeline. Because counts were too low, some 17 rarely observed V segments, including chromosome 9 orphons, were left out of the earlier analysis of a few hundred of the donors. In a later analysis, HLA-associated TCR beta chains showed more clonal expansion and lower generation probabilities than non-associated chains that were equally common. While some public TCRs were present in many individuals, most TCR sequences turned up only very rarely across donors. It was suggested by the authors that the approach could potentially be generalized to other disease states and immunological phenotypes.

The cohort consisted of some 730 healthy bone marrow donors. At the time of sampling, all cohort members were nominally healthy, though unrecorded immune exposures were likely present. The donor tested CMV seropositive, placing the donor among the 250 to 300 seropositive members of the cohort. A peripheral blood sample was provided by each donor, and peripheral blood mononuclear cells were used for TCR beta sequencing. The Qiagen DNeasy Blood Extraction Kit was used to extract genomic DNA from the blood cell samples. The method behind the library was the immunoSEQ multiplex PCR assay. The multiplex PCR relied on a mix of 60 forward primers for TCR Vbeta segments and 13 reverse primers for TCR Jbeta segments. The CDR3 region of rearranged TCR beta genes was amplified from genomic DNA by a multiplex PCR assay. On the Illumina HiSeq System, the amplified TCR beta libraries were sequenced as 87-base-pair reads. The source study handled its data this way. A later analysis counted approximately 76 million unique TCR beta chains across the 666 repertoires, and roughly 11 million of these chains were shared by at least two donors. Raw reads were error-corrected and collapsed into unique sequences by a nearest-neighbor algorithm in which closely related sequences were merged to remove PCR and sequencing errors. Alignment of CDR3 sequences to IMGT reference sequences was used to assign V, D and J gene segments. Each retained sequence needed at least a six-nucleotide match to both a V gene segment and a J gene segment. Rearrangements were called productive when the CDR3 lacked stop codons and stayed in frame with V and J; all others were non-productive. CDR3 was defined by IMGT convention, running from the second conserved V-encoded cysteine to the conserved J-encoded phenylalanine. The earlier analysis of 500 to 750 of the donors excluded any sequence lacking an unambiguous match to a single V gene segment. An earlier analysis of several hundred of the donors called V segments functional above 56.7% productive rearrangements and segregating when the between-donor standard deviation exceeded 5%. A statistical classification framework was developed to diagnose cytomegalovirus status using the catalog of TCR beta chain sequences. V and J gene assignment, in a later analysis, came from comparing TCR nucleotide sequences with IMGT/GENE-DB human TR gene sequences. A later analysis assigned CDR3 sequences and most-parsimonious VDJ recombination scenarios with the TCRdist pipeline. In a later analysis, each TCR beta chain was defined by its CDR3 amino acid sequence together with its V-gene family, and reads lacking a unique V-gene family were excluded. In a later analysis, around 600 highly shared, low-generation-probability nucleotide sequences were removed to address suspected cross-contamination and a sequencing artifact. For each public chain, a later analysis derived a clonal expansion index from normalized ranks of inferred template counts within each repertoire. In a later analysis, generation probabilities were computed with a VDJ recombination model fitted to out-of-frame rearrangements, and the resulting probabilities were checked against IGoR. In a later analysis, TCR-TCR, TCR-HLA and TCR-CMV co-occurrence was scored with hypergeometric tests, and a repertoire-size bias correction was applied to TCR pairs. In a later analysis, false discovery rates were estimated by permuting HLA or CMV assignments 20 times. In a later analysis, co-occurring TCRs were grouped using DBSCAN, and TCRdist sequence similarity was added for clustering within HLA-allele-positive subsets. Repertoires with fewer than 30,000 or more than 120,000 public chains were left out of co-occurrence clustering, as were several repertoires with anomalous nucleotide sharing. As stored in TCRdb, this immuneACCESS dataset retains in-frame rearrangements with V and J assigned. A fraction of the clones does not appear; measured against another copy, unresolved V genes explain less than half of the discrepancy, and the remainder lacks a known reason. V and J calls and clone size follow that table, whereas D and trimming were derived from the DNA. The sample records tens of thousands of clones, under 80% of which are singletons. The biggest ten clones account for 9% to 14% of the sample.

The V end loses 2 bases and the J end loses 1 base, and a stretch of 9 bases separates them. Inclusive of the bounding cysteine and phenylalanine, the CDR3 is 14 residues long. Left in the record is the CDR3 DNA by itself, 42 bases read in frame from the first base. Taken from the germline V gene, the CDR1 and CDR2 loops are MNHEY and SVGAGI. The sample taken for sequencing was PBMCs. This sequence originates from a male donor in good health and CMV-seropositive. The chain joins TRBV6-5 to TRBJ2-7; TRBD1 is a possible D gene, resting on 6 matching bases. The CDR3 corresponds to CASSYVDRSYEQYF. Read as DNA, the sequence is TGTGCCAGCAGTTACGTGGACAGATCCTACGAGCAGTACTTC.